In this sample, the clone carrying this TCR beta chain turned up many times. Its antigen is unidentified. This record belongs to a study of early T cells in non-severe SARS-CoV-2 infection. Study overall: Unsorted whole blood bulk RNA was sequenced, with unpaired chains. Study-wide results and limits: Clonotype matching in VDJdb favored anti-spike CD8 responses and did not capture private and CD4 specificities.

CDR3 length equals 16 residues. Germline V gives CDR1 LGHDT, CDR2 YNNKEL (reference sequence). V was clipped by 0 bases and J by 1 base, with 10 bases between them. Unique molecular identifiers tagged individual cDNA molecules. TCRdb re-analysed the 5' RACE reads in MiXCR, keeping a single row per CDR3 protein. The sample shows 69,000 or so distinct CDR3 sequences, roughly 13% of them seen only once. Sequenced sample: whole blood. This chain links TRBV3-1 with TRBJ2-1; unclear D gene. The TCR comes from an adult who was a healthcare worker with PCR-confirmed SARS-CoV-2 infection or an uninfected control (not recorded which). CDR3 sequence (DNA): TGTGCCAGCAGCCAAGATCTCTCACAATCCTACAATGAGCAGTTCTTC. As protein: CASSQDLSQSYNEQFF.